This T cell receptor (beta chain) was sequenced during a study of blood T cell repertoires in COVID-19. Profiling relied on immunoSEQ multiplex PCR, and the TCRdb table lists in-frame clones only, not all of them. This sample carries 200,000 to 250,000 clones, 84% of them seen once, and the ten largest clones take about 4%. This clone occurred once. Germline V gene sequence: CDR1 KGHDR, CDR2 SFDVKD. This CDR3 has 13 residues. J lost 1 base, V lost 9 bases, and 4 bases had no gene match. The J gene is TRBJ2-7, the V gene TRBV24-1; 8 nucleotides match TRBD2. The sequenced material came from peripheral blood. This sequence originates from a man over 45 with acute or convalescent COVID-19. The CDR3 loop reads CATSGRASYEQYF. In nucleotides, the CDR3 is TGTGCCACCTCCGGGAGGGCTTCCTACGAGCAGTACTTC.